Listed here are 30 T cell receptor beta chains from one sample, sequenced in a study of cytomegalovirus exposure and HLA in healthy donors. Primers: 60 Vbeta forward and 13 Jbeta reverse. Sequencing used immunoSEQ multiplex PCR; TCRdb keeps in-frame clones, though not all of them. The sample lists more than 80,000 clones, over 75% occurring once. Sample: PBMCs. The receptors originated from a man aged 60 to 69 in good health and CMV-seronegative.

The chain is built from TRBV5-1 and TRBJ2-1; 8 bases agree with TRBD1. V gave up 4 bases and J gave up 8 bases; unmatched junction bases: 5. CDR3 length equals 13 residues. CDR1 and CDR2 (germline): SGHRS, YFSETQ. The CDR3 nucleotides read TGCGCCAGCAGCAGACAGGGGAGTGATGAGCAGTTCTTC. It yields the protein CASSRQGSDEQFF.

The rearrangement links TRBV28 to TRBJ1-2, with TRBD1 matching 7 bases. Germline V gene sequence: CDR1 MDHEN, CDR2 SYDVKM. J gave up 4 bases and V 5 bases, and 7 bases lay outside the gene matches. The CDR3 loop spans 14 amino acids. The CDR3 protein is CASSAGDRLYGYTF. CDR3 coding DNA: TGTGCCAGCAGTGCCGGGGACAGACTCTATGGCTACACCTTC.

V and J are TRBV5-1 and TRBJ2-7; possible D gene TRBD2, 5 bases. V lost 0 bases and J lost 6, with 13 bases in between. The germline V gene has CDR1 SGHRS and CDR2 YFSETQ. The CDR3 is 14 residues long. CDR3 nucleotide sequence: TGCGCCAGCAGCTTGGAGGCAGTAGGGAGCGAGCAGTACTTC. It encodes CASSLEAVGSEQYF.

The V call is TRBV7-2, the J call TRBJ1-2, with 12 bases fitting TRBD1. CDR3 length: 15 amino acids. The germline gives CDR1 SGHTA, CDR2 FQGNSA. With V trimmed by 0 bases and J by 6 bases, 2 bases remained unmatched. The DNA of the CDR3 is TGTGCCAGCAGCTTAGCGCGGGACAGGGGGCATGGCTACACCTTC. Its translation: CASSLARDRGHGYTF.

The J gene is TRBJ1-4, the V gene TRBV28; D ambiguous. The CDR3 sequence is 15 residues long. Trimming cost V 1 base and J 4 bases, with 10 bases left between them. The germline V gene encodes CDR1 MDHEN and CDR2 SYDVKM. This CDR3 is CASSLSAGLNEKLFF. The CDR3 DNA sequence: TGTGCCAGCAGTTTATCCGCAGGCCTTAATGAAAAACTGTTTTTT.

The J gene is TRBJ2-2, the V gene TRBV5-1; D may be TRBD2 (6 bases). V lost 0 bases, J lost 2 bases, and 11 bases lay in between. The germline V gene encodes CDR1 SGHRS and CDR2 YFSETQ. This CDR3 is 16 amino acids long. CDR3 sequence (DNA): TGCGCCAGCAGCTTGGTTTTGGGAGGCAACACCGGGGAGCTGTTTTTT. Protein: CASSLVLGGNTGELFF.

This rearrangement joins TRBV2 to TRBJ1-2; no clear D gene. The germline V gene has CDR1 SNHLY and CDR2 FYNNEI. V lost 7 bases to trimming and J lost 4 bases, with 13 bases between them. CDR3 size: 13 residues. The CDR3 region is CASNSEGTYGYTF. Written as DNA, the CDR3 is TGTGCCAGCAATTCGGAGGGAACCTATGGCTACACCTTC.

V usage is TRBV5-1 and J usage is TRBJ2-7; 9 nucleotides align to TRBD1. This CDR3 has 17 residues. Germline V lookup: CDR1 SGHRS, CDR2 YFSETQ. After removal of 4 bases from V and 4 bases from J, the junction contained 15 bases not matched to a gene. CDR3 loop: CASSLSGTGNGRYEQYV. DNA of the CDR3: TGCGCCAGCAGCCTCTCCGGGACAGGGAACGGAAGGTACGAGCAGTACGTC.

The chain joins TRBV6-5 to TRBJ2-3, with TRBD1 as a possible D gene (6 bases). This CDR3 has 15 residues. V was pared by 4 bases and J by 2 bases, with 13 bases between. The V gene's germline CDR1 is MNHEY and CDR2 SVGAGI. The CDR3 here is CASSFTRDITDTQYF. CDR3 DNA sequence: TGTGCCAGCAGTTTCACCCGGGACATCACAGATACGCAGTATTTT.

The chain recombines TRBV19 with TRBJ1-2; a weak D match, TRBD1 (5 bases). Germline-derived CDR1 and CDR2 are LNHDA and SQIVND (reference sequence). This CDR3 comprises 17 residues. The germline V and J ends were trimmed by 2 bases and 0 bases, with 16 bases remaining between them. Here the CDR3 reads CASSIFAGPRTNYGYTF. For the CDR3, the DNA is TGTGCCAGTAGTATATTCGCGGGGCCAAGGACTAACTATGGCTACACCTTC.

The DNA of the CDR3 is TGTGCCAGCAGCCAAGGGAGGCCGGACATCTACGAGCAGTACGTC. This codes for CASSQGRPDIYEQYV. V usage is TRBV6-5 and J usage is TRBJ2-7, with TRBD2 as a possible D gene (6 bases). CDR3 length equals 15 residues. The germline V gene has CDR1 MNHEY and CDR2 SVGAGI. The V gene lost 6 bases and the J gene lost 3 bases, with 18 bases spanning the gap.

The V and J genes are TRBV5-4 and TRBJ2-1; 7 bases line up with TRBD2. Germline CDR1 reads SGHNT; CDR2 reads YYREEE (reference sequence). The CDR3 is 13 amino acids. V lost 10 bases and J lost 3; bases outside the gene matches: 7. As DNA, the CDR3 is TGTGCCCCGGGGGTAGCGGGCTACAATGAGCAGTTCTTC. Protein product: CAPGVAGYNEQFF.

In nucleotides, the CDR3 is TGTGCCAGCAGCTTAGGTTTCAGCTCCTATAATTCACCCCTCCACTTT. Translating gives CASSLGFSSYNSPLHF. This chain joins TRBV13 and TRBJ1-6; D is undetermined. V was trimmed by 0 bases and J by 0 bases, leaving 6 bases between them. Germline lookup yields CDR1 PRHDT and CDR2 FYEKMQ (reference sequence). The CDR3 totals 16 residues.

The chain recombines TRBV9 with TRBJ2-5; a possible D gene is TRBD1 (7 bases). Trimming shortened V by 0 bases and J by 5 bases, and 20 bases separated the two germline ends. This CDR3 spans 17 amino acids. The V gene's germline CDR1 is SGDLS and CDR2 YYNGEE. The CDR3 reads CASSVASGGPRVETQYF. CDR3 coding DNA: TGTGCCAGCAGCGTAGCGTCAGGGGGGCCCCGAGTGGAGACCCAGTACTTC.

In this sample, this clone turned up a few times. The chain joins TRBV5-8 to TRBJ1-1; D call uncertain. The germline V gene encodes CDR1 SGHTS and CDR2 YDEGEE. V was clipped by 4 bases and J by 7 bases, with 17 bases between them. The CDR3 extends over 14 amino acids. The CDR3 nucleotides read TGTGCCAGCAGCAACCCTGGCAGGATCGTTGAAGCTTTCTTT. Translation gives CASSNPGRIVEAFF.

V usage is TRBV27 and J usage is TRBJ2-3, with TRBD1 matching 9 bases. Germline V gene lookup returns CDR1 MNHEY and CDR2 SMNVEV (reference sequence). This CDR3 has 18 residues. J lost 5 bases, V lost 5 bases, and 17 bases had no gene match. The CDR3 DNA is TGTGCCAGCAGTCCCAACCCCGGGACAGGGCTTGGTGGAGATACGCAGTATTTT. Its translation: CASSPNPGTGLGGDTQYF.

J is TRBJ2-7 and V is TRBV5-3; 8 bases agree with TRBD1. TRBV5-3 is an open reading frame, and its role is uncertain. The trim removed 4 bases at V and 1 base at J, leaving 1 base unmatched. The CDR3 spans 13 residues. The CDR3 loop is CARSGTGSYEQYV. CDR3 coding DNA: TGTGCCAGAAGCGGGACAGGTTCCTACGAGCAGTACGTC.

This clone was counted a single time. The chain recombines TRBV20-1 with TRBJ1-4; a possible D gene is TRBD1 (6 bases). The V gene lost 7 bases and the J gene lost 16 bases, with 19 bases spanning the gap. The CDR3 covers 11 residues. Germline CDR1 and CDR2: DFQATT and SNEGSKA (reference sequence). DNA of the CDR3: TGCAGTGTTTCCACCGGGACAAAGGAGTTTTTT. Protein sequence: CSVSTGTKEFF.

The CDR3 DNA reads TGTGCCAGCAGCTTAGGGGACAGGGGGCAAGAGACCCAGTACTTC. Translating gives CASSLGDRGQETQYF. This chain uses TRBV11-2 with TRBJ2-5; 11 bases line up with TRBD1. The ends lost 1 base at V and 2 bases at J; junction bases unmatched: 0. The germline V gene has CDR1 SGHAT and CDR2 FQNNGV. CDR3 length equals 15 residues.

For this clone: Other DNA sequences in this specimen translate into the identical CDR3. The CDR3 region is CASSSGQGNEKLFF. CDR3 in DNA: TGCGCCAGCAGCAGTGGACAGGGGAATGAAAAACTGTTTTTT. The gene calls are TRBV5-1 and TRBJ1-4; 9 bases fit TRBD1. Per germline, CDR1 SGHRS and CDR2 YFSETQ. V was pared by 4 bases and J by 5 bases, with 3 bases of the junction left unmatched. This CDR3 region has 14 residues.

This clone was seen more than once but under ten times. Other nucleotide sequences from this sample produce the same CDR3. V usage is TRBV5-4 and J usage is TRBJ2-5; a possible D gene is TRBD2 (7 bases). Germline CDR1 reads SGHNT; CDR2 reads YYREEE (reference sequence). V lost 2 bases, J lost 0 bases, and 11 bases lay in between. The CDR3 is made up of 15 amino acids. The CDR3 coding sequence is TGTGCCAGCAGCTTAGGGGGAGGGAACCAAGAGACCCAGTACTTC. This encodes CASSLGGGNQETQYF.

V usage is TRBV9 and J usage is TRBJ2-3; 8 bases are shared with TRBD2. The CDR3 runs to 15 residues. V shed 3 bases and J 1 base; nucleotides not matched to a gene: 4. CDR1 and CDR2 from the germline V gene are SGDLS and YYNGEE. The CDR3 region has the DNA TGTGCCAGCAGCGCCCGAGCGGGGGGCACAGATACGCAGTATTTT. Protein: CASSARAGGTDTQYF. Combining the CDR3 with reference TRBV9 and TRBJ2-3 gives the whole variable domain DSGVTQTPKHLITATGQRVTLRCSPRSGDLSVYWYQQSLDQGLQFLIQYYNGEERAKGNILERFSAQQFPDLHSELNLSSLELGDSALYFCASSARAGGTDTQYFGPGTRLTVL.

DNA for the CDR3: TGCAGCGTTGAAGATCTTAGAGGAGGTCTGCTGGGGTACAATGAGCAGTTCTTC. Its protein is CSVEDLRGGLLGYNEQFF. This sequence joins TRBV29-1 and TRBJ2-1, with D possibly TRBD2 on 5 matching bases. CDR3 length equals 18 residues. Germline CDR1 reads SQVTM; CDR2 reads ANQGSEA. Trimming left V 0 bases short and J 4 bases short, with 22 bases between.

This rearrangement joins TRBV5-8 to TRBJ1-3, with unresolved D. The CDR3 contains 17 residues. With 2 bases removed from V and 0 bases from J, the gap between germline ends came to 15 bases. The germline CDR1 and CDR2 sequences are SGHTS and YDEGEE. The CDR3 DNA is TGTGCCAGCAGCTTAGTAGTCGGGAGAGACTCTGGAAACACCATATATTTT. It codes for CASSLVVGRDSGNTIYF.

A few counts support this clone. The CDR3 protein is CAIGGLDRGFDEQYF. As DNA, the CDR3 is TGTGCCATCGGGGGGTTGGACAGGGGGTTCGACGAGCAGTACTTC. The chain combines TRBV10-3 with TRBJ2-7; 10 bases match TRBD1. CDR3 length: 15 amino acids. Germline loops: CDR1 ENHRY, CDR2 SYGVKD. V shed 8 bases, J shed 5 bases, and the junction held 12 bases outside the gene matches.

The chain couples TRBV11-2 to TRBJ2-5; the D is unclear. This CDR3 comprises 15 residues. The germline V and J ends were trimmed by 1 base and 3 bases, with 12 bases remaining between them. From germline, CDR1 is SGHAT and CDR2 FQNNGV. The chain's CDR3 is CASSLVRDKEETQYF. The DNA of the CDR3 is TGTGCCAGCAGCTTAGTTCGCGACAAAGAAGAGACCCAGTACTTC. The whole variable domain, remainder taken from reference TRBV11-2 and TRBJ2-5, is EAGVAQSPRYKIIEKRQSVAFWCNPISGHATLYWYQQILGQGPKLLIQFQNNGVVDDSQLPKDRFSAERLKGVDSTLKIQPAKLEDSAVYLCASSLVRDKEETQYFGPGTRLLVL.

This chain uses TRBV4-3 with TRBJ2-3, with a weak D call TRBD1 (5 bases). V lost 2 bases to trimming and J lost 3 bases, with 12 bases between them. Germline V gene data show CDR1 as LGHNA and CDR2 as YSLEER. CDR3 length equals 15 residues. The CDR3 nucleotides are TGCGCCAGCAGCCAACAGGGCAGTCGTACAGATACGCAGTATTTT. This translates into CASSQQGSRTDTQYF.

V is TRBV28 and J is TRBJ1-1; weak D call: TRBD1 (6 bases). Germline V gene sequence: CDR1 MDHEN, CDR2 SYDVKM. Trimming took 6 bases from V and 8 from J, leaving 19 bases between them. CDR3 length equals 14 residues. The CDR3 DNA reads as TGTGCCAGCAGCCCCGGGGGGGCTCCGAAAGAAGCTTTCTTT. Residues: CASSPGGAPKEAFF.

V gene TRBV28 combines with J gene TRBJ1-5; D not resolved. CDR3 size: 16 residues. From germline, CDR1 is MDHEN and CDR2 SYDVKM. V was shortened by 4 bases and J by 2 bases, with 15 bases between the two germline ends. DNA for the CDR3: TGTGCCAGCAGTTGGGAGTGGCCCGTGGGCAATCAGCCCCAGCATTTT. Protein sequence: CASSWEWPVGNQPQHF.

The chain employs TRBV7-9 and TRBJ2-5; possibly TRBD1 for D (7 bases). Trimming shortened V by 5 bases and J by 2 bases, and 12 bases separated the two germline ends. The germline CDR1 and CDR2 sequences are SEHNR and FQNEAQ (reference sequence). The CDR3 covers 14 residues. As DNA, the CDR3 is TGTGCCAGCAGCCCAGGGGGGAAACAAGAGACCCAGTACTTC. Its protein is CASSPGGKQETQYF.